These 4 T cell receptor beta chains were all obtained from the same sample, sequenced in a study of blood T cell repertoires in COVID-19. Clones were read by immunoSEQ multiplex PCR, and TCRdb kept only the in-frame ones, dropping some. The table records some 240,000 clones, 82% of them present only once. The sequencing sample was made of peripheral blood. The receptors here all came from a woman aged 60-75 years with active or convalescent COVID-19.

This sequence joins TRBV5-1 and TRBJ1-2; 7 bases agree with TRBD1. CDR1 SGHRS and CDR2 YFSETQ come from the germline V gene. Germline trimming cut 4 bases from V and 3 bases from J; bases unmatched to any gene: 9. CDR3 size: 15 residues. The CDR3 protein is CASSPDRTGYYGYTF. CDR3 coding DNA: TGCGCCAGCAGCCCAGATCGGACAGGTTACTATGGCTACACCTTC.

The V call is TRBV7-9, the J call TRBJ1-6, with D tentatively TRBD1 (5 bases). Trimming stripped 4 bases from V and 7 bases from J, with 14 bases between. The CDR3 loop spans 15 amino acids. CDR1 is SEHNR and CDR2 is FQNEAQ in the germline V gene (reference sequence). The chain's CDR3 is CASSSNLGQNSPLHF. The CDR3 nucleotides are TGTGCCAGCAGCTCCAATTTGGGGCAGAATTCACCCCTCCACTTT.

The chain is built from TRBV5-8 and TRBJ1-2; D is ambiguous. Between the trimmed V and J ends, which lost 0 bases and 5 bases, there was a span of 5 bases. This CDR3 comprises 12 residues. Germline-derived CDR1 and CDR2 are SGHTS and YDEGEE. The CDR3 loop reads CASSLAGYGYTF. The CDR3 nucleotides read TGTGCCAGCAGCTTGGCGGGGTATGGCTACACCTTC.

The chain joins TRBV5-5 to TRBJ1-1, with D possibly being TRBD1 (5 bases). This CDR3 has 13 residues. V was shortened by 6 bases and J by 3 bases, with 12 bases between the two germline ends. The V gene's germline CDR1 is SGHKS and CDR2 YYEKEE (reference sequence). This CDR3 reads CASKSGPHTEAFF. In nucleotides, the CDR3 is TGTGCCAGCAAGTCAGGGCCACACACTGAAGCTTTCTTT.